The 30 T cell receptor beta chains given below trace back to one sample, sequenced in a study of control samples from healthy donors and cancer patients. Data came from immunoSEQ multiplex PCR; TCRdb stores just in-frame clones and leaves some out. This sample has 150,000 to 200,000 clones; approximately 92% occur once, and the top ten carry about 1.6%. The sample taken for sequencing was blood. All receptors derive from a man between 18 and 29 years old in good health.

The chain couples TRBV5-3 to TRBJ1-3; 8 bases agree with TRBD1. TRBV5-3 is designated an ORF whose function remains uncertain. V shed 4 bases, J shed 2 bases, and the junction held 29 bases outside the gene matches. The CDR3 is 23 residues long. CDR3 in DNA: TGTGCCAGAAGCGAAACGTTTCCGCTCTGGACAGGGCCGCCGATTCAGCCTGGAAACACCATATATTTT. The encoded protein is CARSETFPLWTGPPIQPGNTIYF.

CDR3 sequence: CASTLAGGGWEQYF. In DNA form, the CDR3 reads TGTGCCAGCACCCTAGCGGGGGGAGGTTGGGAGCAGTACTTC. The chain couples TRBV2 to TRBJ2-7; 11 nucleotides align to TRBD2. Germline values: CDR1 SNHLY, CDR2 FYNNEI. The V segment lost 7 bases and the J segment 7 bases; nucleotides outside the gene matches: 9. This CDR3 spans 14 amino acids.

The genes are TRBV9 and TRBJ1-6; 10 bases map to TRBD1. This CDR3 comprises 16 residues. Germline V gene sequence: CDR1 SGDLS, CDR2 YYNGEE. Trimming removed 4 bases from V and 8 bases from J; junction bases left unmatched: 9. The CDR3 here is CASSLRFGQGDSPLHF. The CDR3 DNA reads TGTGCCAGCAGCCTCCGATTCGGACAGGGGGATTCACCCCTCCACTTT.

V and J are TRBV5-1 and TRBJ2-2; the D gene is possibly TRBD1 (6 bases). Trimming stripped 1 base from V and 7 bases from J, with 14 bases between. The CDR3 is 15 residues long. CDR1 is SGHRS and CDR2 is YFSETQ in the germline V gene. In nucleotides, the CDR3 is TGCGCCAGCAGCTTGCGGGCAGGGGAAGACGGGGAGCTGTTTTTT. It codes for CASSLRAGEDGELFF.

The V call is TRBV6-5, the J call TRBJ1-4; 9 bases align to TRBD1. CDR3 length: 15 amino acids. The V gene's germline CDR1 is MNHEY and CDR2 SVGAGI. The V and J ends lost 2 bases and 4 bases, in that order; junction bases with no gene match: 2. CDR3 DNA sequence: TGTGCCAGCAGTTACAAGGGACAGGGTAATGAAAAACTGTTTTTT. Amino acids: CASSYKGQGNEKLFF.

The rearrangement joins TRBV5-1 to TRBJ1-1; 9 bases line up with TRBD1. Per germline, CDR1 SGHRS and CDR2 YFSETQ. J was trimmed by 6 bases and V by 0 bases; bases with no gene match: 6. The CDR3 loop spans 15 amino acids. The CDR3 loop is CASSLGDRAGAEAFF. DNA for the CDR3: TGCGCCAGCAGCTTGGGGGACAGGGCAGGGGCTGAAGCTTTCTTT.

This chain links TRBV30 with TRBJ1-5; weak D call: TRBD1 (6 bases). Looked up from germline, CDR1 is GTSNPN and CDR2 is SVGIG (reference sequence). Trimming took 4 bases from V and 5 from J, leaving 12 bases between them. The CDR3 runs to 13 residues. The CDR3 region has the DNA TGTGCCTGGAACTTACAGGGTGATCAGCCCCAGCATTTT. Translated, it gives CAWNLQGDQPQHF.

This chain joins TRBV30 and TRBJ1-6, with D possibly TRBD1 on 6 matching bases. V was trimmed by 0 bases and J by 0 bases, leaving 18 bases between them. Germline V gene data show CDR1 as GTSNPN and CDR2 as SVGIG (reference sequence). The length of the CDR3 is 19 residues. The CDR3 loop is CAWSVSGATESSYNSPLHF. The CDR3 DNA follows: TGTGCCTGGAGTGTTTCGGGGGCGACAGAAAGCTCCTATAATTCACCCCTCCACTTT.

This chain uses TRBV5-1 with TRBJ2-7; D possibly uses TRBD1 or TRBD2 (5 bases each). The CDR3 length is 14 residues. CDR1 and CDR2 from the germline V gene are SGHRS and YFSETQ. The V and J ends lost 2 bases and 5 bases respectively, with 14 bases between them. CDR3 loop: CASSFRKGSDEQYF. The DNA for the CDR3 is TGCGCCAGCAGCTTTCGAAAGGGGAGTGACGAGCAGTACTTC.

This clone was counted a single time. The V and J genes are TRBV5-1 and TRBJ2-1; possible D gene TRBD2, 6 bases. This CDR3 has 14 residues. Trimming shortened V by 7 bases and J by 6 bases, and 17 bases separated the two germline ends. Germline CDR1 reads SGHRS; CDR2 reads YFSETQ. The CDR3: CASRPGLPINEQFF. DNA of the CDR3: TGCGCCAGCCGGCCGGGACTCCCAATCAATGAGCAGTTCTTC.

This chain links TRBV28 with TRBJ2-1; 8 bases are a match to TRBD2. V dropped 6 bases and J dropped 3; count of bases not matched to a gene: 7. CDR3 size: 15 residues. The germline V gene encodes CDR1 MDHEN and CDR2 SYDVKM. CDR3 residues: CASRRLASHYNEQFF. The DNA for the CDR3 is TGTGCCAGCAGGAGACTAGCGTCGCACTACAATGAGCAGTTCTTC.

The rearrangement links TRBV29-1 to TRBJ1-2; possibly TRBD1 for D (5 bases). The V and J ends lost 1 base and 0 bases respectively, with 9 bases between them. The CDR3 runs to 14 residues. Germline CDR1 reads SQVTM; CDR2 reads ANQGSEA. The CDR3 DNA reads TGCAGCGTTGAAGTACGGGGGGCTAACTATGGCTACACCTTC. Amino acids: CSVEVRGANYGYTF.

The V call is TRBV20-1, the J call TRBJ1-2, with unresolved D. The germline V gene encodes CDR1 DFQATT and CDR2 SNEGSKA (reference sequence). The CDR3 runs 10 residues. Trimming took off 0 bases at V and 8 bases at J, with 4 bases between the two ends. CDR3 region: CSARDHGYTF. CDR3 DNA: TGCAGTGCTAGAGATCACGGCTACACCTTC.

V gene TRBV25-1 combines with J gene TRBJ2-6; D call uncertain. Deletions cut 1 base from V and 2 bases from J, with 12 bases between. In germline, CDR1 is MGHDK, CDR2 SYGVNS. This CDR3 has 17 amino acids. The CDR3 here is CASSEFGKSAGANVLTF. CDR3 in DNA: TGTGCCAGCAGTGAATTTGGGAAGAGCGCTGGGGCCAACGTCCTGACTTTC.

CDR3 sequence: CASSPIDRVSTGELFF. CDR3 DNA: TGCGCCAGCAGCCCTATAGACAGGGTGAGCACCGGGGAGCTGTTTTTT. This chain links TRBV4-1 with TRBJ2-2, with 7 bases lining up with TRBD1. In germline, CDR1 is MGHRA, CDR2 YSYEKL. V lost 4 bases, J lost 4 bases, and 9 bases stayed unmatched. This CDR3 has 16 amino acids.

The chain has TRBV7-3 and TRBJ2-2; maybe TRBD2 (5 bases). The CDR3 runs to 13 residues. The V gene lost 5 bases and the J gene lost 7 bases, with 11 bases spanning the gap. Germline V gene sequence: CDR1 SGHTA, CDR2 FQGTGA. The CDR3 DNA is TGTGCCAGCAGCCAGCGGACGGACGGGGAGCTGTTTTTT. Amino acid sequence: CASSQRTDGELFF.

This clone was seen a single time. The rearrangement joins TRBV4-1 to TRBJ1-1, with 8 bases fitting TRBD1. V gave up 5 bases and J gave up 4 bases; unmatched junction bases: 3. Germline-derived CDR1 and CDR2 are MGHRA and YSYEKL. The CDR3 sequence is 13 residues long. CDR3 sequence reads: CASSNRGGTEAFF. CDR3 coding DNA: TGCGCCAGCAGCAACAGGGGGGGCACTGAAGCTTTCTTT.

The chain combines TRBV30 with TRBJ2-5; D call uncertain. CDR3 size: 16 residues. Trimming took off 0 bases at V and 2 bases at J, with 16 bases between the two ends. CDR1 is GTSNPN, CDR2 SVGIG, per germline (reference sequence). The CDR3 protein is CAWSVSLGLRQETQYF. The CDR3 nucleotides are TGTGCCTGGAGTGTATCGTTAGGGCTCAGGCAAGAGACCCAGTACTTC.

The table lists this clone with a few counts. V and J are TRBV25-1 and TRBJ2-5, with 8 bases matching TRBD1. The V segment lost 5 bases and the J segment 4 bases; nucleotides outside the gene matches: 6. This CDR3 spans 14 amino acids. The germline CDR1 and CDR2 sequences are MGHDK and SYGVNS. CDR3: CASSFPGQVETQYF. In DNA form, the CDR3 reads TGTGCCAGCAGTTTCCCGGGACAGGTAGAGACCCAGTACTTC.

V gene TRBV2 combines with J gene TRBJ2-7; a possible D gene is TRBD1 (6 bases). This CDR3 has 13 residues. Germline V gene lookup returns CDR1 SNHLY and CDR2 FYNNEI. V dropped 6 bases and J dropped 0 bases, with 9 bases sitting between them. Written as DNA, the CDR3 is TGTGCCAGCAGAACAGGGCACTCCTACGAGCAGTACTTC. Protein product: CASRTGHSYEQYF.

The chain carries TRBV18 and TRBJ2-7; D might be TRBD2 (6 bases). Germline CDR1 KGHSH, CDR2 LQKENI. The CDR3 loop spans 14 amino acids. Trimming shortened V by 6 bases and J by 3 bases, and 15 bases separated the two germline ends. CDR3 in amino acids: CASSEGTGDYEQYF. CDR3 nucleotide sequence: TGTGCCAGCTCCGAAGGGACGGGGGACTACGAGCAGTACTTC.

The DNA of the CDR3 is TGTGCCAGCAGGCGGACAGGAAAGAACACTGAAGCTTTCTTT. Protein: CASRRTGKNTEAFF. The chain uses TRBV6-5 and TRBJ1-1; TRBD1 matches at 7 bases. V lost 6 bases to trimming and J lost 1 base; unmatched junction nucleotides: 5. The CDR3 consists of 14 residues. Germline V gene lookup returns CDR1 MNHEY and CDR2 SVGAGI.

This chain joins TRBV5-1 and TRBJ2-7; TRBD1 matches 7 bases. The germline V gene encodes CDR1 SGHRS and CDR2 YFSETQ. The CDR3 contains 14 residues. Trimming at V came to 0 bases and at J to 6 bases, leaving 6 bases not matched to a gene. As DNA, the CDR3 is TGCGCCAGCAGCTTGGGGGGACAGCCACTCGAGCAGTACTTC. Encoded protein: CASSLGGQPLEQYF.

Concerning this clone: The same CDR3 arises from other DNA sequences in this sample as well. The V call is TRBV5-1, the J call TRBJ1-1; TRBD1 might be the D (5 bases). In germline, CDR1 is SGHRS, CDR2 YFSETQ. The CDR3 runs to 13 residues. V was trimmed by 0 bases and J by 4 bases, leaving 7 bases between them. This CDR3 is CASSLGGGTEAFF. CDR3 sequence (DNA): TGCGCCAGCAGCTTGGGGGGCGGCACTGAAGCTTTCTTT.

The chain recombines TRBV18 with TRBJ2-5, with 7 nucleotides matching TRBD2. Germline values: CDR1 KGHSH, CDR2 LQKENI. The CDR3 has 13 amino acids. Unmatched junction bases numbered 0, after V lost 4 bases and J lost 1 base. The CDR3 coding sequence is TGTGCCAGCTCACGGGGGGGCCAAGAGACCCAGTACTTC. Its translation is CASSRGGQETQYF.

The rearrangement uses TRBV5-1 and TRBJ1-2; D perhaps matches TRBD1 (6 bases). V gave up 6 bases and J gave up 2 bases, with 14 bases separating them. This CDR3 is 14 amino acids long. Per germline, CDR1 SGHRS and CDR2 YFSETQ. This CDR3 reads CASNVGQPNYGYTF. In DNA, the CDR3 is TGCGCCAGCAACGTAGGACAGCCCAACTATGGCTACACCTTC.

The V gene is TRBV4-1, the J gene TRBJ1-2; D call uncertain. Germline-derived CDR1 and CDR2 are MGHRA and YSYEKL. The V end lost 2 bases, the J end lost 7 bases, and 11 bases lay between the germline ends. This CDR3 is built from 13 residues. CDR3 in amino acids: CASSQTPSIGYTF. The CDR3 DNA sequence: TGCGCCAGCAGCCAAACCCCATCTATTGGCTACACCTTC.

V is TRBV3-1 (or the pseudogene TRBV3-2) and J is TRBJ1-1, with a possible D match to TRBD1 (5 bases). The CDR3 is made up of 12 amino acids. CDR1 LGHDT and CDR2 YNNKEL come from the germline V gene (reference sequence). V lost 3 bases and J lost 4, with 6 bases in between. The chain's CDR3 is CASSQRGTEAFF. CDR3 nucleotides: TGTGCCAGCAGCCAGAGGGGCACTGAAGCTTTCTTT.

The chain is built from TRBV10-3 and TRBJ2-3; D possibly corresponds to TRBD1 (6 bases). Germline CDR1 is ENHRY and CDR2 is SYGVKD. The V gene lost 0 bases and the J gene lost 1 base, with 11 bases spanning the gap. The CDR3 runs 16 residues. CDR3 sequence (DNA): TGTGCCATCAGTGAGTCCAGTGAGGGGGGCACAGATACGCAGTATTTT. Translated, it gives CAISESSEGGTDTQYF.

V usage is TRBV5-5 and J usage is TRBJ2-6; a weak D match, TRBD2 (6 bases). The V gene's germline CDR1 is SGHKS and CDR2 YYEKEE (reference sequence). Between the trimmed V and J ends, which lost 4 bases and 2 bases, there was a span of 16 bases. CDR3 size: 17 residues. CDR3: CASSRGTPAPGANVLTF. CDR3 sequence (DNA): TGTGCCAGCAGCCGCGGGACTCCCGCTCCTGGGGCCAACGTCCTGACTTTC.